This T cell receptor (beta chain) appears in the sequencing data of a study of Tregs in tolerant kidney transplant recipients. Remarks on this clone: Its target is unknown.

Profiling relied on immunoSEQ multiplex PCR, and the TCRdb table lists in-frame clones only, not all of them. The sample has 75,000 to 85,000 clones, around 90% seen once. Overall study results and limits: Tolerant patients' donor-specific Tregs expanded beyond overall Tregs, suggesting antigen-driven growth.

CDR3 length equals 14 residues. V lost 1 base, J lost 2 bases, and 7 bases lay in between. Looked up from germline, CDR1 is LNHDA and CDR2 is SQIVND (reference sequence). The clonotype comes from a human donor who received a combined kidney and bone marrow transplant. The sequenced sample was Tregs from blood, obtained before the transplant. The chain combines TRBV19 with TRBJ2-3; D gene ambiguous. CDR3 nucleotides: TGTGCCAGTAGTATAGGGGGAAACACAGATACGCAGTATTTT. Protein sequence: CASSIGGNTDTQYF. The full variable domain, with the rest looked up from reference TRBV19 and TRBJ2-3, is DGGITQSPKYLFRKEGQNVTLSCEQNLNHDAMYWYRQDPGQGLRLIYYSQIVNDFQKGDIAEGYSVSREKKESFPLTVTSAQKNPTAFYLCASSIGGNTDTQYFGPGTRLTVL.